Shown below are 29 T cell receptor beta chains from a single sample sequenced in a study of blood T cell repertoires in COVID-19. Using immunoSEQ multiplex PCR, the repertoire was profiled, and TCRdb retains in-frame clones only, with some absent. This table has approximately 56,000 clones, around 81% appearing once. The specimen was peripheral blood. Source of these receptors: an elderly woman with COVID-19, enrolled during active disease.

The J gene is TRBJ2-5, the V gene TRBV5-4, with 7 positions matching TRBD1. Per germline, CDR1 SGHNT and CDR2 YYREEE (reference sequence). Unmatched junction bases numbered 12, after V lost 3 bases and J lost 1 base. The CDR3 is made up of 17 amino acids. The CDR3 loop is CASSSPRGQESQETQYF. The CDR3 DNA sequence: TGTGCCAGCAGCTCACCCCGAGGACAGGAGAGCCAAGAGACCCAGTACTTC.

V gene TRBV15 combines with J gene TRBJ2-1; 12 nucleotides align to TRBD2. Per germline, CDR1 LNHNV and CDR2 YYDKDF (reference sequence). The CDR3 runs to 21 residues. J gave up 0 bases and V 5 bases, and 17 bases lay outside the gene matches. This CDR3 is CATSAHQSGTSGSSSYNEQFF. The CDR3 DNA sequence: TGTGCCACCAGCGCTCACCAATCCGGGACTAGCGGGTCGAGCTCCTACAATGAGCAGTTCTTC. Based on the CDR3 plus reference TRBV15 and TRBJ2-1, the full variable domain is DAMVIQNPRYQVTQFGKPVTLSCSQTLNHNVMYWYQQKSSQAPKLLFHYYDKDFNNEADTPDNFQSRRPNTSFCFLDIRSPGLGDTAMYLCATSAHQSGTSGSSSYNEQFFGPGTRLTVL.

The chain employs TRBV7-3 and TRBJ2-1; 8 positions agree with TRBD1. Looked up from germline, CDR1 is SGHTA and CDR2 is FQGTGA. The trim removed 1 base at V and 7 bases at J, leaving 12 bases unmatched. The CDR3 has 17 residues. DNA of the CDR3: TGTGCCAGCAGCTTAAACCCCCCCGGACAGGGAAGGAATGAGCAGTTCTTC. Its protein product is CASSLNPPGQGRNEQFF. Filled out from reference TRBV7-3 and TRBJ2-1, the complete variable domain reads GAGVSQTPSNKVTEKGKYVELRCDPISGHTALYWYRQSLGQGPEFLIYFQGTGAADDSGLPNDRFFAVRPEGSVSTLKIQRTERGDSAVYLCASSLNPPGQGRNEQFFGPGTRLTVL.

The V call is TRBV6-5, the J call TRBJ1-4; no clear D. Germline CDR1 and CDR2: MNHEY and SVGAGI. The V gene lost 6 bases and the J gene lost 5 bases, with 10 bases spanning the gap. This CDR3 contains 13 residues. The CDR3 DNA follows: TGTGCCAGCAGACAACAGCAAAATGAAAAACTGTTTTTT. The encoded protein is CASRQQQNEKLFF.

The CDR3 DNA sequence: TGTGCCAGCAGCGGACAGGGTGGTCAGCCCCAGCATTTT. This translates into CASSGQGGQPQHF. The chain carries TRBV2 and TRBJ1-5, with TRBD1 identical over 8 bases. Germline V CDR1 and CDR2: SNHLY, FYNNEI. The J segment lost 6 bases and the V segment lost 6 bases, leaving 4 bases of the junction unmatched. The CDR3 sequence is 13 residues long.

CDR3 sequence: CASTLRDRANYGYTF. DNA for the CDR3: TGTGCCTCGACCTTGAGGGACAGAGCTAACTATGGCTACACCTTC. The gene calls are TRBV19 and TRBJ1-2, with 7 bases that match TRBD1. CDR3 length equals 15 residues. V lost 11 bases and J lost 0; bases outside the gene matches: 12. Germline-derived CDR1 and CDR2 are LNHDA and SQIVND (reference sequence).

The CDR3 protein is CASSWGLAGGMNTGELFF. Written as DNA, the CDR3 is TGTGCCAGCAGTTGGGGACTAGCGGGAGGTATGAACACCGGGGAGCTGTTTTTT. The genes are TRBV9 and TRBJ2-2; TRBD2 matches 15 bases. The length of the CDR3 is 18 residues. V gave up 5 bases and J gave up 1 base; unmatched junction bases: 6. Germline V gene data show CDR1 as SGDLS and CDR2 as YYNGEE.

The chain employs TRBV27 and TRBJ1-4; D remains ambiguous. V gave up 0 bases and J gave up 4 bases, with 9 bases separating them. Germline V gives CDR1 MNHEY, CDR2 SMNVEV (reference sequence). This CDR3 is built from 15 residues. CDR3 protein: CASSLSTSSNEKLFF. Written as DNA, the CDR3 is TGTGCCAGCAGTTTATCGACATCAAGTAATGAAAAACTGTTTTTT.

The chain couples TRBV27 to TRBJ2-2; D uncertain. Germline lookup yields CDR1 MNHEY and CDR2 SMNVEV (reference sequence). Trimming left V 9 bases short and J 7 bases short, with 21 bases between. The CDR3 is made up of 15 amino acids. The CDR3 bases are TGTGCCAGTGCGTCGCTGGGTGCCCCGGGCGGGGAGCTGTTTTTT. It encodes CASASLGAPGGELFF.

The V and J genes are TRBV18 and TRBJ1-4; 7 positions agree with TRBD1. This CDR3 has 13 residues. V was pared by 2 bases and J by 10 bases, with 4 bases of the junction left unmatched. In germline, CDR1 is KGHSH, CDR2 LQKENI. CDR3 coding DNA: TGTGCCAGCTCACCAGACAGGGTGGGAAAACTGTTTTTT. As protein: CASSPDRVGKLFF.

The chain links TRBV3-1 (or the pseudogene TRBV3-2) to TRBJ1-1; D possibly corresponds to TRBD1 (5 bases). The V gene's germline CDR1 is LGHDT and CDR2 YNNKEL (reference sequence). V dropped 2 bases and J dropped 1 base, with 8 bases sitting between them. The CDR3 runs to 14 residues. CDR3 DNA: TGTGCCAGCAGCCAATACGGGGGGAACACTGAAGCTTTCTTT. Its translation: CASSQYGGNTEAFF.

This rearrangement joins TRBV7-9 to TRBJ2-3, with TRBD2 matching over 16 bases. The CDR3 has 16 amino acids. From germline, CDR1 is SEHNR and CDR2 FQNEAQ (reference sequence). V lost 4 bases, J lost 3 bases, and 1 base stayed unmatched. Here the CDR3 reads CASSSGLAGGTDTQYF. CDR3 in DNA: TGTGCCAGCAGCTCGGGACTAGCGGGAGGGACAGATACGCAGTATTTT. Full variable domain (rest looked up from reference TRBV7-9 and TRBJ2-3): DTGVSQNPRHKITKRGQNVTFRCDPISEHNRLYWYRQTLGQGPEFLTYFQNEAQLEKSRLLSDRFSAERPKGSFSTLEIQRTEQGDSAMYLCASSSGLAGGTDTQYFGPGTRLTVL.

V and J are TRBV10-1 and TRBJ2-5; possibly TRBD2 for D (5 bases). Trimming took off 0 bases at V and 7 bases at J, with 9 bases between the two ends. The CDR3 runs to 13 residues. Germline V gives CDR1 WNHNN, CDR2 SYGVQD (reference sequence). The CDR3 nucleotides are TGCGCCAGCAGTGAGTCTGAGGGTTTGACCCAGTACTTC. Amino acid sequence: CASSESEGLTQYF.

The rearrangement uses TRBV3-1 (or the pseudogene TRBV3-2) and TRBJ2-3, with 7 bases fitting TRBD2. The junction had 5 bases not matched to a gene; V was cut back by 1 base and J by 1 base. The germline CDR1 and CDR2 sequences are LGHDT and YNNKEL (reference sequence). CDR3 length: 16 residues. The CDR3 DNA is TGTGCCAGCAGCCAAGGTACGGGGGGAGGCACAGATACGCAGTATTTT. This gives the protein CASSQGTGGGTDTQYF.

CDR3 sequence reads: CASSERRGAYNEQFF. In DNA form, the CDR3 reads TGTGCCAGCAGTGAACGGCGGGGAGCCTACAATGAGCAGTTCTTC. The chain uses TRBV2 and TRBJ2-1, with D maybe TRBD2 (6 bases). Germline V gene sequence: CDR1 SNHLY, CDR2 FYNNEI. The CDR3 covers 15 residues. V was cut by 2 bases and J by 2 bases, with 10 bases left in between.

This chain joins TRBV5-1 and TRBJ1-6, with 7 bases fitting TRBD1. With 0 bases clipped from V and 9 bases from J, the junction kept 6 bases outside the gene matches. CDR3 size: 15 residues. The V gene's germline CDR1 is SGHRS and CDR2 YFSETQ. The CDR3 spells CASSLGQGGISPLHF. CDR3 DNA sequence: TGCGCCAGCAGCTTGGGACAGGGCGGTATTTCACCCCTCCACTTT.

This sequence joins TRBV6-2 or TRBV6-3 and TRBJ2-2, with 11 bases lining up with TRBD1. The trim removed 2 bases at V and 4 bases at J, leaving 3 bases unmatched. CDR1 and CDR2 (germline): MNHEY, SVGEGT. There are 16 residues in the CDR3. Here the CDR3 reads CASSYEGTGGTGELFF. The CDR3 bases are TGTGCCAGCAGTTACGAGGGGACAGGGGGCACCGGGGAGCTGTTTTTT.

The genes are TRBV11-2 and TRBJ2-5, with 7 bases identical to TRBD2. The CDR3 runs 14 residues. Germline assignment: CDR1 SGHAT and CDR2 FQNNGV. With V trimmed by 5 bases and J by 5 bases, 8 bases remained unmatched. The CDR3 region is CASSMSHGRETQYF. DNA of the CDR3: TGTGCCAGCAGCATGTCCCACGGGAGGGAGACCCAGTACTTC.

J is TRBJ1-2 and V is TRBV6-5; 10 bases map to TRBD1. In germline, CDR1 is MNHEY, CDR2 SVGAGI. This CDR3 comprises 14 residues. Germline trimming cut 9 bases from V and 2 bases from J; bases unmatched to any gene: 6. For the CDR3, the DNA is TGTGCCAGTACCGACAGGGGGCTAAACTATGGCTACACCTTC. It translates to CASTDRGLNYGYTF.

The V gene is TRBV28, the J gene TRBJ1-6; TRBD1 aligns across 8 bases. The CDR3 contains 12 residues. V shed 4 bases and J 14 bases; nucleotides not matched to a gene: 4. CDR1 MDHEN and CDR2 SYDVKM come from the germline V gene. The CDR3 nucleotides read TGTGCCAGCAGTTCCCCGGACAGGGCCCTCCACTTT. Amino acids: CASSSPDRALHF.

V and J are TRBV28 and TRBJ2-3; D is possibly TRBD2 (5 bases). This CDR3 has 16 amino acids. Trimming took off 2 bases at V and 2 bases at J, with 14 bases between the two ends. The germline V gene has CDR1 MDHEN and CDR2 SYDVKM. This CDR3 reads CASSLRRPEVTDTQYF. The CDR3 nucleotides read TGTGCCAGCAGTTTACGGCGCCCGGAGGTCACAGATACGCAGTATTTT.

The chain couples TRBV5-8 to TRBJ2-3, with D possibly matching TRBD1 (8 bases). Trimming cost V 0 bases and J 10 bases, with 21 bases left between them. Germline V gene lookup returns CDR1 SGHTS and CDR2 YDEGEE. There are 16 residues in the CDR3. The CDR3 DNA reads TGTGCCAGCAGCTTGGGACAGGGGTCCTCACGGGGGGCGCAGTATTTT. Its protein product is CASSLGQGSSRGAQYF. Supplemented by reference TRBV5-8 and TRBJ2-3, the full variable domain reads EAGVTQSPTHLIKTRGQQATLRCSPISGHTSVYWYQQALGLGLQFLLWYDEGEERNRGNFPPRFSGRQFPNYSSELNVNALELEDSALYLCASSLGQGSSRGAQYFGPGTRLTVL.

This clone was seen only once. The chain recombines TRBV3-1 (or the pseudogene TRBV3-2) with TRBJ1-2; 8 bases align to TRBD1. The CDR3 extends over 17 amino acids. V shed 4 bases, J shed 5 bases, and the junction held 15 bases outside the gene matches. In germline, CDR1 is LGHDT, CDR2 YNNKEL (reference sequence). The CDR3 region is CASSPRAWTGLGYGYTF. CDR3 DNA: TGTGCCAGCAGCCCCAGAGCATGGACAGGGTTGGGGTATGGCTACACCTTC.

For this clone: The same CDR3 arises from other DNA sequences in this sample as well. The chain has TRBV5-5 and TRBJ2-1, with a possible D match to TRBD2 (6 bases). There are 14 residues in the CDR3. Trimming removed 2 bases from V and 4 bases from J, with 10 bases in between. Germline V lookup: CDR1 SGHKS, CDR2 YYEKEE (reference sequence). This CDR3 reads CASSFRDSYNEQFF. The CDR3 region has the DNA TGTGCCAGCAGCTTTAGGGACTCTTACAATGAGCAGTTCTTC.

The rearrangement uses TRBV20-1 and TRBJ1-4; no definite D call. This CDR3 is built from 13 residues. CDR1 and CDR2 from the germline V gene are DFQATT and SNEGSKA (reference sequence). The V and J ends lost 3 bases and 8 bases respectively, with 13 bases between them. In DNA, the CDR3 is TGCAGTGCTAGTCATAGGGCGGGAGAAAAACTGTTTTTT. Translating it yields CSASHRAGEKLFF.

This chain links TRBV2 with TRBJ2-7; 8 bases match TRBD2. V shed 6 bases, J shed 9 bases, and the junction held 13 bases outside the gene matches. Germline V CDR1 and CDR2: SNHLY, FYNNEI. The CDR3 is 14 residues long. This chain's CDR3 is CASRSLGAGEGQYF. The CDR3, as DNA: TGTGCCAGCAGGTCGCTCGGAGCGGGAGAGGGGCAGTACTTC.

This clone was detected once. The chain couples TRBV7-9 to TRBJ2-7; 8 nucleotides agree with TRBD1. Germline V lookup: CDR1 SEHNR, CDR2 FQNEAQ (reference sequence). This CDR3 is built from 15 residues. V gave up 2 bases and J gave up 2 bases; unmatched junction bases: 5. The CDR3 bases are TGTGCCAGCAGCTTACCGTTACAGGGGGCCTACGAGCAGTACTTC. This codes for CASSLPLQGAYEQYF.

The rearrangement joins TRBV24-1 to TRBJ2-3, with 9 positions matching TRBD1. Trimming took 6 bases from V and 4 from J; bases not matched to a gene: 7. The germline CDR1 and CDR2 sequences are KGHDR and SFDVKD. The CDR3 totals 15 residues. The CDR3 protein is CATSPAGTGSDTQYF. The CDR3 region has the DNA TGTGCCACCAGTCCTGCCGGGACAGGGTCAGATACGCAGTATTTT.

The chain carries TRBV19 and TRBJ2-1, with D possibly being TRBD1 (6 bases). CDR3 length: 16 amino acids. V was pared by 5 bases and J by 0 bases, with 14 bases between. CDR1 is LNHDA, CDR2 SQIVND, per germline (reference sequence). The CDR3 bases are TGTGCCAGTAGTTCGGGACACTCGAGCTCCTACAATGAGCAGTTCTTC. Translated: CASSSGHSSSYNEQFF. Filled out from reference TRBV19 and TRBJ2-1, the complete variable domain reads DGGITQSPKYLFRKEGQNVTLSCEQNLNHDAMYWYRQDPGQGLRLIYYSQIVNDFQKGDIAEGYSVSREKKESFPLTVTSAQKNPTAFYLCASSSGHSSSYNEQFFGPGTRLTVL.